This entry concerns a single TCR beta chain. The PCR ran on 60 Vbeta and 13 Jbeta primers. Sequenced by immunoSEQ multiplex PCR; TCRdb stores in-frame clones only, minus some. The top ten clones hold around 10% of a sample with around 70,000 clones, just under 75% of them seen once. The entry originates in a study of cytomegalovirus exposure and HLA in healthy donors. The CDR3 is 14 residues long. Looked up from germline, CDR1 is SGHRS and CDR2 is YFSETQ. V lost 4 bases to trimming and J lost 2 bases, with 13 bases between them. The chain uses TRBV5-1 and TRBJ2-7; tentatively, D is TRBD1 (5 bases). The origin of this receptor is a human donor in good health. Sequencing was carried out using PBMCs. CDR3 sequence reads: CASSLRAETYEQYF. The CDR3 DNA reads TGCGCCAGCAGCCTCAGGGCCGAGACCTACGAGCAGTACTTC.